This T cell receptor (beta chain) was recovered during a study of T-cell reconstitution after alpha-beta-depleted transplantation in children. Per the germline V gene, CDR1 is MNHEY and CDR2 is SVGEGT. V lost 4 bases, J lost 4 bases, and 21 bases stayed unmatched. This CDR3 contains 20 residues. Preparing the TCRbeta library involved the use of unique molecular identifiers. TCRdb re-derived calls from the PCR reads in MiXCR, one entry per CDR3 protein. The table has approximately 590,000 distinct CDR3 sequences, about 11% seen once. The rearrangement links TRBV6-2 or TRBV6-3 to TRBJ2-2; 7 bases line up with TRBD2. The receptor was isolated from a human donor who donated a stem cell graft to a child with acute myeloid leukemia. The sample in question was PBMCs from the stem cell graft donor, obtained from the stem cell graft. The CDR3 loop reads CASSFIPSGPSAAGTGELFF. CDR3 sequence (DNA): TGTGCCAGCAGTTTTATTCCTAGCGGACCCTCGGCCGCAGGCACCGGGGAGCTGTTTTTT.